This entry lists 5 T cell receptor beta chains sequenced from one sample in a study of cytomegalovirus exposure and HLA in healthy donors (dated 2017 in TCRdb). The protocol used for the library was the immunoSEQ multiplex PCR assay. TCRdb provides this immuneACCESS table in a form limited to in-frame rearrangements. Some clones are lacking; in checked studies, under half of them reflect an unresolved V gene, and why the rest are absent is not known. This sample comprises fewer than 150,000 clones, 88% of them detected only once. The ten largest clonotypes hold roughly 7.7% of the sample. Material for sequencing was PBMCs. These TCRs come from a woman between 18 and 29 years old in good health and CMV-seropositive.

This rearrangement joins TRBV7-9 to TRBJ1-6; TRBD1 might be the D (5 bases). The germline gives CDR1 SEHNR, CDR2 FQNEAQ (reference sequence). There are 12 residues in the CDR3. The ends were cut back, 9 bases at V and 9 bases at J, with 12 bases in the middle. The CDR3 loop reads CASAGRPSPLHF. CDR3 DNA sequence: TGTGCCAGTGCAGGGCGCCCTTCACCCCTCCACTTT. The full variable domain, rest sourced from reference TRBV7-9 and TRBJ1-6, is DTGVSQNPRHKITKRGQNVTFRCDPISEHNRLYWYRQTLGQGPEFLTYFQNEAQLEKSRLLSDRFSAERPKGSFSTLEIQRTEQGDSAMYLCASAGRPSPLHFGNGTRLTVT.

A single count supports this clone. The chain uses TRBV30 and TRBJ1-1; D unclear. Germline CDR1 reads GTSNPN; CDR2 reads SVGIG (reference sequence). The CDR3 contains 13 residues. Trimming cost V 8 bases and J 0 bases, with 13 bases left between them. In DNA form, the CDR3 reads TGTGCCACCCCAGGCGGGTTGAACACTGAAGCTTTCTTT. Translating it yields CATPGGLNTEAFF. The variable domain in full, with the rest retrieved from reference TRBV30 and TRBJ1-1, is SQTIHQWPATLVQPVGSPLSLECTVEGTSNPNLYWYRQAAGRGLQLLFYSVGIGQISSEVPQNLSASRPQDRQFILSSKKLLLSDSGFYLCATPGGLNTEAFFGQGTRLTVV.

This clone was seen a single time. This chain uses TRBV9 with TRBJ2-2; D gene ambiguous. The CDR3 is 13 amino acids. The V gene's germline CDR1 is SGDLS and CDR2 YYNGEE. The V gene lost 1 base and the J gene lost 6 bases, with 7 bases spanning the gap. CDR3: CASSVSRSGELFF. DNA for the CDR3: TGTGCCAGCAGCGTAAGCAGGTCCGGGGAGCTGTTTTTT.

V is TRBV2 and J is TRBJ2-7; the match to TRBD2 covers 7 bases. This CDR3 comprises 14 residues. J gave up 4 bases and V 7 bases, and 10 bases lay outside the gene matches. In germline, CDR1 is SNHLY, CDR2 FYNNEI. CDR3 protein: CASMAGVISYEQYF. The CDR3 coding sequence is TGTGCCAGCATGGCGGGGGTCATATCATACGAGCAGTACTTC.

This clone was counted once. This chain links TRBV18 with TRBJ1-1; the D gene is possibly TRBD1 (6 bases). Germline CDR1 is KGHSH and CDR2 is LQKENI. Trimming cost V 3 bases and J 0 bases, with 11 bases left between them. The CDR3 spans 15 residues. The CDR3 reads CASSPMTGVNTEAFF. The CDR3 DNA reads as TGTGCCAGCTCACCTATGACAGGAGTGAACACTGAAGCTTTCTTT.